The clone carrying this T cell receptor beta chain was found many times. The data were taken from a study of early T cells in non-severe SARS-CoV-2 infection. The protocol attached unique molecular identifiers to individual cDNA molecules. TCRdb redid the calling of the 5' RACE reads with MiXCR, one entry per CDR3 protein. The sample yields fewer than 40,000 distinct CDR3 sequences, about 6% seen once. The CDR3 sequence is 16 residues long. V was clipped by 2 bases and J by 5 bases, with 16 bases between them. Germline CDR1 is LGHDT and CDR2 is YNNKEL (reference sequence). The genes are TRBV3-1 and TRBJ2-1; D gene ambiguous. Sequencing was carried out using whole blood. This clonotype originated in an adult who was a healthcare worker with PCR-confirmed SARS-CoV-2 infection or an uninfected control (not recorded which). The DNA for the CDR3 is TGTGCCAGCAGCCAACGCCCTACGAAGTCCCACAATGAGCAGTTCTTC. Residues: CASSQRPTKSHNEQFF.